These T cell receptor beta chains were read from a single sample in a study of blood T cell repertoires in COVID-19. Profiled with immunoSEQ multiplex PCR; TCRdb holds only in-frame clones, not every one. The sample has under 400,000 clones, approximately 90% seen once. Material for sequencing was peripheral blood. These receptors were obtained from a woman in her sixties with COVID-19, enrolled during active disease. Each CDR3 is given with its conserved first and last residue. Each record gives: V gene, clone size, J gene, CDR3 protein. Size is stated for part of the rows, as once, few or many counts, or as a class when the clone is expanded.

V gene: TRBV11-2
clone size: NA
J gene: TRBJ1-2
CDR3 protein: CASSVDRNYGYTF

V gene: TRBV7-9
clone size: NA
J gene: TRBJ2-5
CDR3 protein: CASSPRRGATPETQYF

V gene: TRBV6-5
clone size: NA
J gene: TRBJ2-3
CDR3 protein: CASTKQGADTQYF

V gene: TRBV6-2/TRBV6-3
clone size: NA
J gene: TRBJ2-3
CDR3 protein: CASSPGRGARKSTDTQYF

V gene: TRBV5-6
clone size: NA
J gene: TRBJ1-1
CDR3 protein: CASSPGFGASEAFF

V gene: TRBV6-5
clone size: NA
J gene: TRBJ2-3
CDR3 protein: CASRKDRGRTDTQYF

V gene: TRBV29-1
clone size: few
J gene: TRBJ2-2
CDR3 protein: CSVSKTSGDTGELFF

V gene: TRBV7-9
clone size: NA
J gene: TRBJ1-2
CDR3 protein: CASSTNRVANYGYTF

V gene: TRBV7-9
clone size: NA
J gene: TRBJ2-6
CDR3 protein: CASSPQGSGANVLTF

V gene: TRBV4-1
clone size: NA
J gene: TRBJ1-5
CDR3 protein: CASSRTTGTNQPQHF

V gene: TRBV15
clone size: NA
J gene: TRBJ1-3
CDR3 protein: CATSRLDTSGNTIYF

V gene: TRBV7-9
clone size: few
J gene: TRBJ1-4
CDR3 protein: CASSLGTQGNEKLFF

V gene: TRBV12-5
clone size: NA
J gene: TRBJ2-1
CDR3 protein: CASGLVQGDYNEQFF

V gene: TRBV11-2
clone size: NA
J gene: TRBJ2-7
CDR3 protein: CASSRGFSYEQYF

V gene: TRBV3-1/TRBV3-2
clone size: NA
J gene: TRBJ1-4
CDR3 protein: CASSQEASRNEKLFF

V gene: TRBV6-5
clone size: once
J gene: TRBJ1-6
CDR3 protein: CASKSVVSYNSPLHF

V gene: TRBV6-5
clone size: NA
J gene: TRBJ1-3
CDR3 protein: CASSSLTGAGNTIYF

V gene: TRBV14
clone size: NA
J gene: TRBJ1-2
CDR3 protein: CASSQVGGTNYGYTF

V gene: TRBV7-3
clone size: few
J gene: TRBJ2-7
CDR3 protein: CARSTGLGYEQYF

V gene: TRBV19
clone size: NA
J gene: TRBJ1-2
CDR3 protein: CASSNGQGRDGYTF

V gene: TRBV6-1
clone size: NA
J gene: TRBJ1-5
CDR3 protein: CASSAARTPRGQPQHF

V gene: TRBV7-3
clone size: NA
J gene: TRBJ2-2
CDR3 protein: CASSLIPLGVGTGELFF

V gene: TRBV5-1
clone size: NA
J gene: TRBJ1-1
CDR3 protein: CASSLIGGGVSEAFF

V gene: TRBV6-5
clone size: NA
J gene: TRBJ1-1
CDR3 protein: CASSPWTAYEAFF

V gene: TRBV21-1
clone size: NA
J gene: TRBJ2-2
CDR3 protein: CASSPPAGRPKPGELFF

V gene: TRBV25-1
clone size: NA
J gene: TRBJ1-2
CDR3 protein: CAAKGTGGGYGYTF

V gene: TRBV7-6
clone size: NA
J gene: TRBJ1-5
CDR3 protein: CASSLGGGYNQPQHF

V gene: TRBV28
clone size: NA
J gene: TRBJ1-2
CDR3 protein: CASSLQGGYGYTF

V gene: TRBV30
clone size: NA
J gene: TRBJ1-2
CDR3 protein: CAWSGSGGYLYGYTF

V gene: TRBV3-1/TRBV3-2
clone size: few
J gene: TRBJ2-5
CDR3 protein: CASSQDPRLETQYF

V gene: TRBV9
clone size: once
J gene: TRBJ1-2
CDR3 protein: CASSVPVGYTF

V gene: TRBV5-4
clone size: NA
J gene: TRBJ1-1
CDR3 protein: CASSLKGANTEAFF

V gene: TRBV7-8
clone size: few
J gene: TRBJ1-1
CDR3 protein: CASSSPQYRANTEAFF

V gene: TRBV3-1/TRBV3-2
clone size: few
J gene: TRBJ1-5
CDR3 protein: CASSPGGNQPQHF

V gene: TRBV13
clone size: once
J gene: TRBJ2-2
CDR3 protein: CASSTGQGNTGELFF

V gene: TRBV6-4
clone size: few
J gene: TRBJ2-1
CDR3 protein: CASSRRGGTNEQFF

V gene: TRBV19
clone size: few
J gene: TRBJ2-5
CDR3 protein: CASSGRPGQNYQETQYF

V gene: TRBV7-9
clone size: NA
J gene: TRBJ1-2
CDR3 protein: CASSPWDSNYGYTF

V gene: TRBV3-1/TRBV3-2
clone size: NA
J gene: TRBJ2-5
CDR3 protein: CASSQTGGETQYF

V gene: TRBV27
clone size: NA
J gene: TRBJ1-5
CDR3 protein: CASSPRTGRNNQPQHF

V gene: TRBV6-5
clone size: NA
J gene: TRBJ1-2
CDR3 protein: CASKWRDYGYTF

V gene: TRBV29-1
clone size: NA
J gene: TRBJ1-3
CDR3 protein: CSVVRLSGNTIYF

V gene: TRBV6-5
clone size: NA
J gene: TRBJ1-6
CDR3 protein: CASSAGGASPLHF

V gene: TRBV24-1
clone size: NA
J gene: TRBJ2-3
CDR3 protein: CATSDRTSGGATDTQYF

V gene: TRBV3-1/TRBV3-2
clone size: NA
J gene: TRBJ1-4
CDR3 protein: CASSQRSQGVNEKLFF

V gene: TRBV5-1
clone size: NA
J gene: TRBJ1-2
CDR3 protein: CASSAGVSAAANYGYTF

V gene: TRBV29-1
clone size: NA
J gene: TRBJ2-1
CDR3 protein: CSAQTRVALNEQFF

V gene: TRBV28
clone size: once
J gene: TRBJ2-3
CDR3 protein: CASIGFEGIDTQYF

V gene: TRBV4-1
clone size: NA
J gene: TRBJ1-4
CDR3 protein: CASSQSPGTNEKLFF

V gene: TRBV29-1
clone size: NA
J gene: TRBJ1-2
CDR3 protein: CSVEGRVDGYTF

V gene: TRBV3-1/TRBV3-2
clone size: NA
J gene: TRBJ2-2
CDR3 protein: CASSPQGSGELFF

V gene: TRBV11-2
clone size: few
J gene: TRBJ2-1
CDR3 protein: CASSSEGAWDNEQFF

V gene: TRBV19
clone size: once
J gene: TRBJ2-1
CDR3 protein: CASSALQGGIYNEQFF